This T cell receptor (beta chain) was profiled in a study of blood T cell repertoires in COVID-19. V lost 0 bases and J lost 5, with 18 bases in between. This CDR3 contains 17 residues. The germline V gene has CDR1 LGHNA and CDR2 YNFKEQ. Authors' analysis steps: Estimation of nucleated cell counts was performed using reference gene primer amplification. The protocol was immunoSEQ multiplex PCR, while the TCRdb copy is restricted to in-frame clones and leaves out a portion. The DNA gave D and trimming, while V, J and clone size come from that table. The table has about 230,000 clones, 86% seen once. The sequencing input was PBMCs or T cells enriched from blood (not recorded which). The sequence derives from a woman in her forties or fifties in a cohort exposed to, infected with or recovered from COVID-19 (not recorded which). The rearrangement links TRBV4-2 to TRBJ2-3, with TRBD1 as a possible D gene (6 bases). The CDR3 bases are TGTGCCAGCAGCCAAGATGCTAGGACCGAAGGGGGAGATACGCAGTATTTT. Translating gives CASSQDARTEGGDTQYF.